This TCR beta chain emerged from a study of identical twins (dated by TCRdb to the mid-2010s). For the study in its entirety: To test whether fetal clonotypes persist, the study used deep sequencing on TCR alpha and beta repertoires from monozygotic twins, unrelated adults of various ages, and cord blood. To rule out contamination, the twin experiments were replicated at different times with different library preparation protocols.

Overall results and qualifications from the work: Because the same donors could not be followed over many years, the conclusions depended on cross-sectional statistical analysis. Recombination models systematically underestimated out-of-frame TCR alpha sharing in monozygotic twins but agreed with sharing between unrelated individuals. The excess sharing between twins in beta out-of-frame sequences was weaker because fewer shared sequences reduced the signal-to-noise ratio. Compared with coincidental sharing between unrelated individuals, out-of-frame TCR alpha sequences shared between twins had an excess of sequences with low generation probability. Fewer insertions were carried by abundant cord blood beta clonotypes; a weaker similar trend was observed in young adult naive repertoires, while no such trend was observed in memory repertoires. Zero-insertion analyses could be partly confounded by invariant T cells such as MAIT and iNKT, although diverse VJ usage argued against such confounding for most clonotypes.

Library generation was performed with 5' RACE. The sequencing machine was an Illumina HiSeq 2000. Template switching introduced a universal primer binding site; the final cDNA contained a unique molecular identifier, enabling accurate counting of TCR cDNA molecules. First-strand cDNA for TCR alpha and beta chains was synthesized from specific primers in the conserved constant-segment region. To control for contamination, each cDNA library was double barcoded with a SMART-Mk sample barcode plus Illumina barcodes. TruSeq adapter sequences and Illumina sample barcodes were added in two successive PCR steps. The TCR alpha and beta cDNA libraries were sequenced on the Illumina HiSeq platform using custom primers. The paper's processing steps were these. MiGEC was used to process raw reads and extract unique molecular identifiers, and MiXCR was used to find CDR3 positions. For each individual, recombination models were inferred using an EM algorithm with the repgenHMM and IGoR tools. Shared clonotypes were analyzed with the tcR package in R, and sharing was normalized by the product of cloneset sizes. Out-of-frame nonproductive sequences were analyzed to study raw recombination free of thymic and clonal selection effects. TCRdb ran its own pipeline on the public reads, namely fastp trimming at Q25 and MiXCR clone calling, and kept in-frame beta chains. Under each unique CDR3 protein, matching rows form one entry showing the most common genes and DNA. The V and J calls shown here were made by TCRdb, not taken from the authors' results. The sample records over 550,000 distinct CDR3 sequences, roughly 7.1% of which are singletons. The biggest ten clones account for 1.6% of the sample.

The germline V gene (reference sequence) supplies CDR1 DFQATT and CDR2 SNEGSKA. The CDR3 spans 17 residues, from the cysteine through the phenylalanine. Only CDR3 DNA is held: 51 bases, read in frame from base 1. Here V drops 4 bases and J drops 8 bases, and the junction holds 19 bases not matched to any gene. Only healthy Caucasian donors were included. The twin cohort consisted of three pairs of female monozygotic twins, all aged roughly 18 to 30 years. The RNA used for TCR libraries was isolated from peripheral blood mononuclear cells. This clonotype was detected a few times. No cognate antigen has been identified for it. Nothing much larger sits one base from this clone, and base qualities are not available. This sample was also put to use in a study of yellow fever vaccine responses in identical twins. As the second publication notes: The authors reported that the T cell response to vaccination in identical twins appeared partly convergent and partly personalized. The study precisely tracked vaccine-responding T cell clones in identical twins.

The chain couples TRBV20-1 to TRBJ2-1; 8 of the junction bases match TRBD2. This TCR was recovered from a woman aged 18-29 years in good health. The source material was PBMCs. The CDR3 region: CSATGGAGGSPRDEQFF. The DNA sequence is given as TGCAGTGCTACCGGTGGGGCGGGAGGTTCCCCCCGGGATGAGCAGTTCTTC.